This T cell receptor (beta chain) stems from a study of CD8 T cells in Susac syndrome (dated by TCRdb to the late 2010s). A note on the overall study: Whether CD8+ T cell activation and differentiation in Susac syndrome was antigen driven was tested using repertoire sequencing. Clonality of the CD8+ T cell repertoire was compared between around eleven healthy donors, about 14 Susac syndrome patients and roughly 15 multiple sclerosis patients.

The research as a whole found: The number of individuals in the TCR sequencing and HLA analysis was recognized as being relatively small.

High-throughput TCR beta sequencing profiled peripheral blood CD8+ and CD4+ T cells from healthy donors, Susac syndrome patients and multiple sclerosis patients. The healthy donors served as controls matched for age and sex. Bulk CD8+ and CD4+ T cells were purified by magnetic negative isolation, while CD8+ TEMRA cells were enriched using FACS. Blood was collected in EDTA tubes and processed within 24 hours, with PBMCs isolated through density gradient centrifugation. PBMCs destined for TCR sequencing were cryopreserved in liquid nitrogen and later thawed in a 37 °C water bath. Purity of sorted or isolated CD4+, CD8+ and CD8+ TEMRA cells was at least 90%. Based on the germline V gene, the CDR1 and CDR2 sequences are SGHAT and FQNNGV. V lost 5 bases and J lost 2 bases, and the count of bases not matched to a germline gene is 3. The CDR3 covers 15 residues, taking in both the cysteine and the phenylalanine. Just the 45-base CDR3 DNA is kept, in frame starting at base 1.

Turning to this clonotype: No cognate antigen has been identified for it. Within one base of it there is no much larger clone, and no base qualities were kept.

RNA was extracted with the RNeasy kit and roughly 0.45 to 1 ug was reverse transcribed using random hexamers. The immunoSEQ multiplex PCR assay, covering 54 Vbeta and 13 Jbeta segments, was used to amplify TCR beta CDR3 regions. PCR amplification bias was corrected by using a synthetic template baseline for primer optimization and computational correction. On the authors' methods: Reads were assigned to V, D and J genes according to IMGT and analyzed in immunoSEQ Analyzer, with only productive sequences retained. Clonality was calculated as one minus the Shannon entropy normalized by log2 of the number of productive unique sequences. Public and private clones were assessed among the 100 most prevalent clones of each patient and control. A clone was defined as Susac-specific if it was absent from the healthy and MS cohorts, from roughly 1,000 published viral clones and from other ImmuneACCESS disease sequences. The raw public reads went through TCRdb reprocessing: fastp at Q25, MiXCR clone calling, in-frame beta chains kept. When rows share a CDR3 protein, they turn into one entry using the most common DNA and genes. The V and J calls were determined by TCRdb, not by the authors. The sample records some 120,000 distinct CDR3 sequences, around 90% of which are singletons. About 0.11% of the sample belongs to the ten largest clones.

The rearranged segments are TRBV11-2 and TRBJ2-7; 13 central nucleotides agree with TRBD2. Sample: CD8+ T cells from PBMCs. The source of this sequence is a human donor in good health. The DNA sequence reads TGTGCCAGCAGCCCGGGACTAGCGGGGACCTACGAGCAGTACTTC. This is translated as CASSPGLAGTYEQYF.